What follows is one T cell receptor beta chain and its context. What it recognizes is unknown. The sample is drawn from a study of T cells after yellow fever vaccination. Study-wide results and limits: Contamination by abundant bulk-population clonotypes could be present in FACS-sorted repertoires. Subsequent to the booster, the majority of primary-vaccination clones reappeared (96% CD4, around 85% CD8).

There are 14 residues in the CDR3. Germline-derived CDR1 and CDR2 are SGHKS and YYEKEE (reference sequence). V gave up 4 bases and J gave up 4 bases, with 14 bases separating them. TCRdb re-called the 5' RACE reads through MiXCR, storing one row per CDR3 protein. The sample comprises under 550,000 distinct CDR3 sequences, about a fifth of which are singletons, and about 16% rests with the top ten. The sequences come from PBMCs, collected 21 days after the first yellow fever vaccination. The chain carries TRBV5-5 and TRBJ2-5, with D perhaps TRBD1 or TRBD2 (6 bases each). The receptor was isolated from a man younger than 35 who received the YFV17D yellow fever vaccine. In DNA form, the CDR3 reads TGTGCCAGCAGCCGGAGGGGGACCACAGAGACCCAGTACTTC. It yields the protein CASSRRGTTETQYF.